Listed below are T cell receptor beta chains from one sample, sequenced in a study of T cell repertoires and HLA-DP antigens. The data were produced by immunoSEQ multiplex PCR, yet TCRdb's version contains in-frame clones alone and is incomplete. The sample holds more than 90,000 clones, more than 85% seen once. Antigens of these TCRs are unknown. The sequenced sample consisted of CD4+ T cells from PBMCs. The receptors shown here come from a woman younger than 30 in good health and CMV-seronegative. CDR3s include the opening cysteine and the closing phenylalanine or tryptophan. The D gene is left open where the match is weak. Clone size is stated in some rows and not others, as once, few, many or a class when expanded.

j_gene | d_gene | abundance | v_gene | CDR3aa | CDR3nt
TRBJ1-3 | - | - | TRBV7-9 | CASSPGRGSGNTIYF | TGTGCCAGCAGCCCCGGACGAGGCTCTGGAAACACCATATATTTT
TRBJ1-5 | - | - | TRBV19 | CASTFGNQPQHF | TGTGCCAGTACCTTTGGCAATCAGCCCCAGCATTTT
TRBJ1-5 | - | - | TRBV28 | CASRSGGDNQPQHF | TGTGCCAGCAGATCGGGGGGTGACAATCAGCCCCAGCATTTT
TRBJ2-3 | TRBD1 | few | TRBV9 | CASSATDRGADTQYF | TGTGCCAGCAGCGCAACGGACAGGGGTGCAGATACGCAGTATTTT
TRBJ2-5 | - | - | TRBV6-1 | CASTRRGSETQYF | TGTGCCAGCACCAGAAGGGGGTCAGAGACCCAGTACTTC
TRBJ2-7 | - | - | TRBV7-9 | CASSFTYEQYF | TGTGCCAGCAGCTTCACCTACGAGCAGTACTTC
TRBJ1-2 | - | - | TRBV28 | CASSFGGNYGYTF | TGTGCCAGCAGTTTCGGGGGAAACTATGGCTACACCTTC
TRBJ1-3 | - | - | TRBV5-1 | CASSLGAQGRGNTIYF | TGCGCCAGCAGCCTGGGGGCTCAGGGGCGCGGAAACACCATATATTTT
TRBJ2-2 | - | - | TRBV6-6 | CASRTGTQNTGELFF | TGTGCCAGCAGGACCGGGACACAGAACACCGGGGAGCTGTTTTTT
TRBJ1-4 | - | - | TRBV5-4 | CASSRRAGEKLFF | TGTGCCAGCAGCCGCCGTGCAGGTGAAAAACTGTTTTTT
TRBJ1-2 | - | - | TRBV6-1 | CASSEGTIHPRGGYTF | TGTGCCAGCAGTGAAGGGACCATCCATCCCCGTGGGGGCTACACCTTC
TRBJ1-5 | - | - | TRBV29-1 | CSVGTDSSNQPQHF | TGCAGCGTCGGGACTGACAGCAGCAATCAGCCCCAGCATTTT
TRBJ1-1 | - | - | TRBV25-1 | CASSEFTGRNTEAFF | TGTGCCAGCAGTGAATTCACAGGCAGGAACACTGAAGCTTTCTTT
TRBJ2-2 | - | - | TRBV5-1 | CASSLQRDSGGELFF | TGCGCCAGCAGCTTGCAGCGAGACAGTGGCGGGGAGCTGTTTTTT
TRBJ1-2 | - | - | TRBV7-2 | CASSLEFGTRGYDYTF | TGTGCCAGCAGCTTAGAATTTGGGACCAGGGGCTATGACTACACCTTC
TRBJ2-7 | - | - | TRBV5-4 | CASSLEGAYEQYF | TGTGCCAGCAGCTTGGAGGGGGCCTACGAGCAGTACTTC
TRBJ2-1 | - | - | TRBV6-6 | CASRTGLVGANEQFF | TGTGCCAGCAGGACAGGACTAGTGGGGGCCAATGAGCAGTTCTTC
TRBJ2-4 | - | - | TRBV5-6 | CASSSRDWGNIQYF | TGTGCCAGCAGCTCCCGTGATTGGGGAAACATTCAGTACTTC
TRBJ2-1 | TRBD2 | - | TRBV29-1 | CSVAGLAGGREQFF | TGCAGCGTTGCCGGACTAGCGGGAGGGCGTGAGCAGTTCTTC
TRBJ1-5 | TRBD1 | once | TRBV5-1 | CASSMGQGYDPQHF | TGCGCCAGCAGCATGGGACAGGGGTACGATCCCCAGCATTTT
TRBJ1-5 | - | - | TRBV28 | CASTPLGSYSNQPQHF | TGTGCCAGCACCCCCCTAGGGTCCTATAGCAATCAGCCCCAGCATTTT
TRBJ2-3 | - | - | TRBV28 | CASSTEIQDSTDTQYF | TGTGCCAGCAGTACGGAGATACAGGACAGCACAGATACGCAGTATTTT
TRBJ2-1 | - | - | TRBV28 | CASIGALPANYNEQFF | TGTGCCAGCATTGGGGCATTACCAGCCAATTACAATGAGCAGTTCTTC
TRBJ1-1 | - | few | TRBV14 | CASSQDPLAEAFF | TGTGCCAGCAGCCAAGATCCCCTGGCTGAAGCTTTCTTT
TRBJ2-7 | TRBD2 | few | TRBV19 | CASSMVLAGNYEQYF | TGTGCCAGTAGTATGGTTTTAGCGGGAAACTACGAGCAGTACTTC
TRBJ2-1 | TRBD1 | - | TRBV6-1 | CASIRDRAWNEQFF | TGTGCCAGCATCCGGGACAGGGCTTGGAATGAGCAGTTCTTC
TRBJ2-1 | TRBD1 | - | TRBV15 | CATSRDKQGFYNEQFF | TGTGCCACCAGCAGAGATAAACAGGGGTTCTACAATGAGCAGTTCTTC
TRBJ1-5 | - | - | TRBV6-6 | CASSHPGFSNQPQHF | TGTGCCAGCAGTCACCCAGGCTTTAGCAATCAGCCCCAGCATTTT
TRBJ1-4 | - | - | TRBV11-2 | CASSIRVAEKLFF | TGTGCCAGCAGCATCAGGGTTGCAGAAAAACTGTTTTTT
TRBJ2-3 | TRBD1 | - | TRBV28 | CASRGRDRHTDTQYF | TGTGCCAGCAGGGGCCGGGACAGACACACAGATACGCAGTATTTT
TRBJ2-3 | - | - | TRBV28 | CASSLEGGADTQYF | TGTGCCAGCAGTTTAGAGGGGGGGGCAGATACGCAGTATTTT
TRBJ2-1 | - | - | TRBV4-1 | CASSQGSSYNEQFF | TGCGCCAGCAGCCAAGGTTCATCCTACAATGAGCAGTTCTTC
TRBJ1-1 | - | - | TRBV6-5 | CASSYSIQGWTEAFF | TGTGCCAGCAGTTACTCGATACAGGGATGGACTGAAGCTTTCTTT